Listed below are T cell receptor beta chains from one sample, sequenced in a study of cytomegalovirus exposure and HLA in healthy donors. Produced via immunoSEQ multiplex PCR; TCRdb's table is partial and in-frame only. The sample contains about 160,000 clones, 65% to 85% of which appear only once. Material for sequencing was PBMCs. Source of these receptors: a man aged 35 to 55 in good health and CMV-seropositive. Both conserved end residues are part of each CDR3. A D gene is named only where the DNA matches it firmly. Only part of the rows carry a size: once, few, many, or a class if the clone is expanded.

d_gene	v_gene	j_gene	len	abundance	CDR3nt	CDR3aa
NA	TRBV9	TRBJ2-3	15	few	TGTGCCAGCAGCGTAGCTGGGCAGGGAACAGATACGCAGTATTTT	CASSVAGQGTDTQYF
NA	TRBV5-1	TRBJ1-1	14	NA	TGCGCCAGCAGCCGGGAGGCAGGGGTGACTGAAGCTTTCTTT	CASSREAGVTEAFF
TRBD1	TRBV4-2	TRBJ1-1	15	once	TGTGCCAGCAGCTACCGGGACAGGGCTTTCACTGAAGCTTTCTTT	CASSYRDRAFTEAFF
NA	TRBV29-1	TRBJ1-2	14	NA	TGCAGCGTTCGGAAAAGGGAGACTAACTATGGCTACACCTTC	CSVRKRETNYGYTF
TRBD1	TRBV30	TRBJ2-6	16	NA	TGTGCCTGGAGTGCAGGGACAGGGAGTGGGGCCAACGTCCTGACTTTC	CAWSAGTGSGANVLTF
TRBD1	TRBV7-2	TRBJ2-7	16	NA	TGTGCCAGCAGCTTAGCGATCGGACAGGGCGCAGGCGAGCAGTACTTC	CASSLAIGQGAGEQYF
TRBD1	TRBV19	TRBJ1-2	15	NA	TGTGCCAGTAGGCCGGGACAGAGCCTTCTCAGGGGCTACACCTTC	CASRPGQSLLRGYTF
TRBD1	TRBV4-2	TRBJ2-7	17	once	TGTGCCAGCAGCCAAGATACGGGACAGGGTAACTCCTACGAGCAGTACTTC	CASSQDTGQGNSYEQYF
TRBD1	TRBV27	TRBJ1-1	19	NA	TGTGCCAGCAGACTAAAGCTGGGACAGGGCTTAAAATCGAACACTGAAGCTTTCTTT	CASRLKLGQGLKSNTEAFF
NA	TRBV4-1	TRBJ2-3	15	NA	TGCGCCAGCAGCCAACCCACCTCGCGGGGTAATACGCAGTATTTT	CASSQPTSRGNTQYF
NA	TRBV28	TRBJ1-1	15	NA	TGTGCCAGCAGTTTGTCTGGGGGCGAGGTTCTTGAAGCTTTCTTT	CASSLSGGEVLEAFF
TRBD2	TRBV7-9	TRBJ2-1	13	NA	TGTGCCAGCAGCACTCGGACTAGCAGTGAGCAGTTCTTC	CASSTRTSSEQFF
TRBD2	TRBV5-1	TRBJ2-1	14	NA	TGCGCCAGCAGCTACAGCGGGGTCGTGGATGAGCAGTTCTTC	CASSYSGVVDEQFF
NA	TRBV9	TRBJ2-1	12	once	TGTGCCAGCGGTACACCTTACAATGAGCAGTTCTTC	CASGTPYNEQFF
NA	TRBV7-9	TRBJ2-3	16	NA	TGTGCCAGCAGCTTAGCGATAGCGGCCGGCACAGATACGCAGTATTTT	CASSLAIAAGTDTQYF
NA	TRBV5-1	TRBJ2-7	14	NA	TGCGCCAGCAGCTTGGAGACAGGACTCTACGAGCAGTACTTC	CASSLETGLYEQYF
NA	TRBV6-5	TRBJ2-3	15	NA	TGTGCCAGCAGTTACCAGACAGCTAGCACAGATACGCAGTATTTT	CASSYQTASTDTQYF
NA	TRBV9	TRBJ1-1	16	NA	TGTGCCAGCAGCGTAGGGGCCCTGACAGTGAACACTGAAGCTTTCTTT	CASSVGALTVNTEAFF
TRBD1	TRBV7-8	TRBJ2-5	16	NA	TGTGCCAGCAGCTCCCTACCGCGGGACAGGGAGGAGACCCAGTACTTC	CASSSLPRDREETQYF
NA	TRBV7-9	TRBJ1-1	13	NA	TGTGCCAGCAGCTTTCAGGGGAACACTGAAGCTTTCTTT	CASSFQGNTEAFF
NA	TRBV27	TRBJ1-1	16	few	TGTGCCAGCAGTTTATCTCCAGGGGCCGTAGGGACTGAAGCTTTCTTT	CASSLSPGAVGTEAFF
TRBD1	TRBV29-1	TRBJ2-7	14	NA	TGCAGCGTCCTTGGACAGGGGGTGACATCCGAGCAGTACTTC	CSVLGQGVTSEQYF
NA	TRBV5-6	TRBJ1-2	14	NA	TGTGCCAGCAGCTTAGGAGCCCAAAACTATGGCTACACCTTC	CASSLGAQNYGYTF
NA	TRBV5-1	TRBJ1-6	16	NA	TGCGCCAGCAGCTTGGCGGACAGCTCCTATAATTCACCCCTCCACTTT	CASSLADSSYNSPLHF
NA	TRBV5-8	TRBJ1-2	13	few	TGTGCCAGCAGCTTGCGGGGGGCGCTGGGCTACACCTTC	CASSLRGALGYTF
TRBD1	TRBV6-5	TRBJ1-5	14	few	TGTGCCAGCAGGGGGACAGGGGGAAATCAGCCCCAGCATTTT	CASRGTGGNQPQHF
NA	TRBV9	TRBJ1-5	13	NA	TGTGCCAGCAGCCCCACGGGCAATCAGCCCCAGCATTTT	CASSPTGNQPQHF
NA	TRBV19	TRBJ1-3	16	NA	TGTGCCAGTAGTCTTCTGGGGCGATACTCTGGAAACACCATATATTTT	CASSLLGRYSGNTIYF
TRBD2	TRBV9	TRBJ2-7	15	NA	TGTGCCAGCAGCGTAGGGCCGGGGGGGCCTTACGAGCAGTACTTC	CASSVGPGGPYEQYF
NA	TRBV5-4	TRBJ2-7	13	NA	TGTGCCAGCAGCTTACAGGGTCGGTACGAGCAGTACTTC	CASSLQGRYEQYF
NA	TRBV7-6	TRBJ1-6	14	NA	TGTGCCAGCAGCACCGGGACATCGTATTCACCCCTCCACTTT	CASSTGTSYSPLHF
TRBD1	TRBV11-2	TRBJ1-1	13	NA	TGTGCCAGCAGTCCAGGGGGAGCCCTTGAAGCTTTCTTT	CASSPGGALEAFF
NA	TRBV19	TRBJ1-2	12	once	TGTGCCTCCCAGACGGGGAACTATGGCTACACCTTC	CASQTGNYGYTF
TRBD1	TRBV9	TRBJ1-4	17	NA	TGTGCCAGCAGCCCCAGATTGGGGACAGAGGAAAATGAAAAACTGTTTTTT	CASSPRLGTEENEKLFF
NA	TRBV6-5	TRBJ2-3	13	NA	TGTGCCAGCAGTTTGAGGAGAACAGATACGCAGTATTTT	CASSLRRTDTQYF
TRBD1	TRBV4-3	TRBJ1-4	15	few	TGCGCCAGCAGCCAAGGGACAGGAACAAATGAAAAACTGTTTTTT	CASSQGTGTNEKLFF
NA	TRBV7-9	TRBJ2-7	14	NA	TGTGCCAGCAGCTTAGGGGGGGGCACGGACGAGCAGTACTTC	CASSLGGGTDEQYF
TRBD1	TRBV4-3	TRBJ1-2	17	few	TGCGCCAGCAGCCAAGATGGCCCGACAGGGGGAATCTATGGCTACACCTTC	CASSQDGPTGGIYGYTF
TRBD1	TRBV6-5	TRBJ2-1	16	NA	TGTGCCAGCAGTTACGGACAGGGGGCCACATCGAGTGAGCAGTTCTTC	CASSYGQGATSSEQFF
TRBD1	TRBV5-4	TRBJ2-7	14	NA	TGTGCCAGCAGTCCTACAGGGGCCACCTACGAGCAGTACTTC	CASSPTGATYEQYF
NA	TRBV6-6	TRBJ1-1	15	NA	TGTGCCAGCAGCCCGGCCGACAGTAGCTACACTGAAGCTTTCTTT	CASSPADSSYTEAFF
NA	TRBV6-6	TRBJ1-6	16	NA	TGTGCCAGCACCCCGAGGGCGAGCTCCTATAATTCACCCCTCCACTTT	CASTPRASSYNSPLHF
NA	TRBV7-3	TRBJ1-1	13	few	TGTGCCAGCAGCTTGAGCAGGGACACTGAAGCTTTCTTT	CASSLSRDTEAFF